The sequence of this TCR beta chain was determined in a study of OX40 agonist ivuxolimab in advanced cancers. About the research overall: Three patients, one with hepatocellular carcinoma and two with cutaneous melanoma, achieved partial responses. Study-wide findings and caveats: No antigen was identified for the clonally expanded peripheral T cells.

Patients had blood sampled at baseline and again on cycle 4 day 1 and cycle 7 day 1. The data were produced by immunoSEQ multiplex PCR, yet TCRdb's version contains in-frame clones alone and is incomplete. The data show roughly 90,000 clones, roughly 89% seen once. As to this clone: Its antigen is currently unknown.

The CDR3 totals 19 residues. Looked up from germline, CDR1 is SGHKS and CDR2 is YYEKEE (reference sequence). V trimming: 0 bases; J trimming: 7 bases; junction bases outside the gene matches: 16. The chain uses TRBV5-5 and TRBJ2-1; TRBD1 aligns across 10 bases. The sequenced sample was CD4+ or CD8+ T cells sorted from blood, obtained in a trial of the OX40 agonist ivuxolimab. The sequence came from an adult with an advanced solid tumor such as melanoma, head and neck, liver or kidney cancer. The chain's CDR3 is CASSLDGTGAPKHGNEQFF. The CDR3 bases are TGTGCCAGCAGCTTGGATGGGACAGGGGCACCAAAACATGGAAATGAGCAGTTCTTC.